This TCR beta chain was profiled in a study of beta chain features in type 1 diabetes. The overall study: Comparable age, gender and cell yields were observed in patients relative to healthy donors. Whole-study results and caveats: TCRB CDR3 length was moderately but significantly reduced in all four CD4+ subsets of Type 1 diabetes patients.

This clone showed up just a few times. The antigen remains undetermined. The ends lost 0 bases at V and 10 bases at J; junction bases unmatched: 6. The germline V gene has CDR1 SGHDT and CDR2 YYEEEE. The CDR3 loop spans 15 amino acids. Expressed TCRB transcripts were sequenced after all isolated RNA was converted to cDNA. The assay was immunoSEQ multiplex PCR, and TCRdb's table has in-frame clones only and misses some. Found here are around 360,000 clones, roughly 12% of them singletons; the top ten hold over 0.008%. The clonotype originates from a woman aged 18-35 years with type 1 diabetes. The chain uses TRBV5-6 and TRBJ1-6; 8 bases fit TRBD1. The sequencing sample was made of naive CD4+ T cells from blood. CDR3: CASSLVDRDESPLHF. The CDR3 DNA sequence: TGTGCCAGCAGCTTGGTGGACAGGGATGAATCACCCCTCCACTTT.